This entry concerns a single TCR beta chain. This CDR3 spans 19 amino acids. Between the trimmed V and J ends, which lost 0 bases and 4 bases, there was a span of 19 bases. In germline, CDR1 is SGHAT, CDR2 FQNNGV. This table comes from immunoSEQ multiplex PCR, and its TCRdb copy is limited to in-frame clones, with some not included. The table lists under 100,000 clones, 75% to 95% of them singletons. This specimen comes from a study of T cell changes during pregnancy in multiple sclerosis. The sequence derives from a female donor in good health, enrolled as a control in a pregnancy study. The specimen was peripheral blood, collected in the first trimester of pregnancy. This chain links TRBV11-2 with TRBJ2-6; D possibly corresponds to TRBD1 (6 bases). Written as DNA, the CDR3 is TGTGCCAGCAGCTTAGACGCTAACAGGGTCTTCCAGGGGGCCAACGTCCTGACTTTC. Translation: CASSLDANRVFQGANVLTF.